This TCR beta chain comes out of a study of T cell responses to AZD1222 COVID-19 vaccine. Germline lookup yields CDR1 LNHDA and CDR2 SQIVND (reference sequence). V lost 2 bases and J lost 1, with 12 bases in between. The CDR3 runs to 15 residues. Data came from immunoSEQ multiplex PCR; TCRdb stores just in-frame clones and leaves some out. This table has about 130,000 clones, 86% appearing once. This clone was seen a handful of times. The sample was peripheral blood, taken on day 0 of AZD1222 vaccination. This receptor was identified in an adult in good health. The chain employs TRBV19 and TRBJ2-7, with D perhaps TRBD2 (6 bases). The CDR3 bases are TGTGCCAGTAGTATATCGGGGGATTGGTCCTACGAGCAGTACTTC. Protein product: CASSISGDWSYEQYF.